This TCR beta chain was sequenced during a study of blood T cell repertoires in COVID-19. CDR1 LNHDA and CDR2 SQIVND come from the germline V gene (reference sequence). The CDR3 is 16 amino acids. V was trimmed by 7 bases and J by 7 bases, leaving 23 bases between them. Libraries were prepared by immunoSEQ multiplex PCR; TCRdb keeps only in-frame clonotypes and omits some of them. Among roughly 200,000 clones, 86% were seen once, and the ten largest hold 3.5% to 4.5%. This TCR was recovered from a woman aged 40 to 55 with acute COVID-19. The chain is built from TRBV19 and TRBJ2-4, with D possibly matching TRBD2 (6 bases). Input material: PBMCs or T cells enriched from blood (not recorded which). CDR3 amino acids: CASTPNPGVWGNIQYF. In DNA form, the CDR3 reads TGTGCCAGTACTCCAAACCCGGGGGTTTGGGGGAACATTCAGTACTTC.